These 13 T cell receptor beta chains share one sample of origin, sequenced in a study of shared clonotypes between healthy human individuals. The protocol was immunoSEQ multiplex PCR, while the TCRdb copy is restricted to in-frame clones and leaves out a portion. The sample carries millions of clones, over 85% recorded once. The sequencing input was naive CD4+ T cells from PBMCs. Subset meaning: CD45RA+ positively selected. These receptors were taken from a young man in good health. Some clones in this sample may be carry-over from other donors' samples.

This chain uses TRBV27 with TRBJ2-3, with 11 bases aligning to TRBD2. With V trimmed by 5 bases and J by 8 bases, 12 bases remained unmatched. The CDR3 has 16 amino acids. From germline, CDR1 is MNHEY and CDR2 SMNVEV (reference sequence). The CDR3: CASSPFVAGGPGTQYF. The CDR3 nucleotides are TGTGCCAGCAGTCCCTTCGTAGCGGGAGGGCCAGGTACGCAGTATTTT.

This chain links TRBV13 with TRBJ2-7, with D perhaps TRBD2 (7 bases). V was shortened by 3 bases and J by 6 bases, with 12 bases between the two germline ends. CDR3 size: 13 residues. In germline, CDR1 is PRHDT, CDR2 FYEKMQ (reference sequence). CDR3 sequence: CASSLYREGEQYF. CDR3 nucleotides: TGTGCCAGCAGCTTGTACAGGGAGGGCGAGCAGTACTTC.

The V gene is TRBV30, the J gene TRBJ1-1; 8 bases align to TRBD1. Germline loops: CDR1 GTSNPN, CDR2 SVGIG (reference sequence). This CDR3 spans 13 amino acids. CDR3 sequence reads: CASDRGMNTEAFF. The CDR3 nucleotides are TGTGCTTCCGACAGGGGCATGAACACTGAAGCTTTCTTT.

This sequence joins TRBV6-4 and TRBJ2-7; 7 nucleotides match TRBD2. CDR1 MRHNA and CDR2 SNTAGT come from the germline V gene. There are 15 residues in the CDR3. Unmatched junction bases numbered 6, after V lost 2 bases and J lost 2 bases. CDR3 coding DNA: TGTGCCAGCAGTGACCGGGCGGGAGTCCCCTACGAGCAGTACTTC. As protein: CASSDRAGVPYEQYF.

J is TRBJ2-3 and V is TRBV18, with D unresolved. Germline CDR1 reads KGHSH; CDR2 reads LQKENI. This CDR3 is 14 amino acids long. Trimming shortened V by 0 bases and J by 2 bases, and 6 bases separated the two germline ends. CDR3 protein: CASSPPAPTDTQYF. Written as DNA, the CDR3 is TGTGCCAGCTCACCACCGGCCCCCACAGATACGCAGTATTTT.

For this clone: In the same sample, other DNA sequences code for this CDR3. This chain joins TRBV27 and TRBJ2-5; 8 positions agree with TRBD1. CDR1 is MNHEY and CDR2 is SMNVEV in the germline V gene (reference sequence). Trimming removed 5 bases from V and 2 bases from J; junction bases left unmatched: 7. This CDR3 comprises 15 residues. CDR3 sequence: CASSRGRGLQETQYF. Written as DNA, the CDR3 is TGTGCCAGCAGTAGGGGCAGGGGGCTTCAAGAGACCCAGTACTTC.

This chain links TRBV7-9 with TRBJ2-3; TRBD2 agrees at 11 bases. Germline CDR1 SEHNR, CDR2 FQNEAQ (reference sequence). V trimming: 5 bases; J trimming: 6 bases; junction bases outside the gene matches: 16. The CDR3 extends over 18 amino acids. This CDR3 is CASSLPVGLADRGDTQYF. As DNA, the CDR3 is TGTGCCAGCAGCCTACCGGTGGGACTAGCGGACCGAGGGGATACGCAGTATTTT.

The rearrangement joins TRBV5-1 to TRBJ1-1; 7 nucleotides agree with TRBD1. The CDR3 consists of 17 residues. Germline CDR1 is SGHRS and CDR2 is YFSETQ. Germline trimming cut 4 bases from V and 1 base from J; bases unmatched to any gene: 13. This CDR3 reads CASSPINRDSRNTEAFF. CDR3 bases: TGCGCCAGCAGCCCGATAAATAGGGACAGTCGGAACACTGAAGCTTTCTTT. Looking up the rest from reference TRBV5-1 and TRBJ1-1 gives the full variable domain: KAGVTQTPRYLIKTRGQQVTLSCSPISGHRSVSWYQQTPGQGLQFLFEYFSETQRNKGNFPGRFSGRQFSNSRSEMNVSTLELGDSALYLCASSPINRDSRNTEAFFGQGTRLTVV.

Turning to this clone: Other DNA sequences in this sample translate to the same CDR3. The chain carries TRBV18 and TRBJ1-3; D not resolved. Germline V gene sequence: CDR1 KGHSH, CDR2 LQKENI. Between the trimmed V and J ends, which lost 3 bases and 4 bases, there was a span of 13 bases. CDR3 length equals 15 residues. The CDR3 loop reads CASSPSGGSGNTIYF. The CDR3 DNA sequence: TGTGCCAGCTCACCCAGCGGAGGTTCAGGAAACACCATATATTTT.

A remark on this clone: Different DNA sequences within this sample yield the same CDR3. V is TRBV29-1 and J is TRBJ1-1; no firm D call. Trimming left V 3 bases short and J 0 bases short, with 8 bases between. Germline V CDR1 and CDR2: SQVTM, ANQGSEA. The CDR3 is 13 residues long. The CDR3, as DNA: TGCAGCGTTGAGCGGCGGTTGAACACTGAAGCTTTCTTT. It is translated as CSVERRLNTEAFF.

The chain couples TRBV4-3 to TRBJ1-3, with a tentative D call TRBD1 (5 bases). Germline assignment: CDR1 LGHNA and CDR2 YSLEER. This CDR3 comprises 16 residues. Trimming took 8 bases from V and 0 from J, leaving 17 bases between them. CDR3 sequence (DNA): TGCGCCAGCCAGAGCAGCAGGGCTTTCTCTGGAAACACCATATATTTT. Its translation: CASQSSRAFSGNTIYF.

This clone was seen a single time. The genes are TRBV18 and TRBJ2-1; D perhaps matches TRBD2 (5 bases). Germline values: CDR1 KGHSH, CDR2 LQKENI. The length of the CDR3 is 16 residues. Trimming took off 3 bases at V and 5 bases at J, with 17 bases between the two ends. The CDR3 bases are TGTGCCAGCTCACCTCAACTAGTTTCCAATAACAATGAGCAGTTCTTC. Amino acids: CASSPQLVSNNNEQFF.

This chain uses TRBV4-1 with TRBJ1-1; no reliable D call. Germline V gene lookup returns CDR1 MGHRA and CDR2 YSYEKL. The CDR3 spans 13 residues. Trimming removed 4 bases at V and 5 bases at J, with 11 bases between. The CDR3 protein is CASSLQVPTEAFF. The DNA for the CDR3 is TGCGCCAGCAGCCTCCAGGTCCCAACTGAAGCTTTCTTT.